This record looks at one TCR beta chain sequence and its context. This record comes from a study of shared clonotypes between healthy human individuals. Sequenced by immunoSEQ multiplex PCR; TCRdb stores in-frame clones only, minus some. This repertoire shows approximately 980,000 clones, around 80% found once; its top ten account for approximately 1.5%. The CDR3 is 14 residues long. Trimming took 2 bases from V and 7 from J, leaving 11 bases between them. Germline V gives CDR1 KGHSH, CDR2 LQKENI. The genes are TRBV18 and TRBJ2-2, with D possibly being TRBD1 (5 bases). The receptor was derived from a man younger than 35 in good health. Sequencing used memory CD4+ T cells sorted from blood. This sample's subset: CD45RA-negative fraction. For the CDR3, the DNA is TGTGCCAGCTCACCATACAGGAATAGCGGGGAGCTGTTTTTT. This gives the protein CASSPYRNSGELFF.